This T cell receptor (beta chain) appears in the sequencing data of a study of blood T cell repertoires in COVID-19. At the level of the study: The United States, Italy and Spain were the sources of the acute and convalescent COVID-19 samples. Sources were T cells, B-cell-depleted T cells, or PBMCs; the material itself was cDNA or gDNA.

Original analysis: Amplifying reference gene primers gave estimates of nucleated cell counts. Method: immunoSEQ multiplex PCR; TCRdb's copy keeps in-frame clones and lacks some. V, J and clone size are those of that table, while D and trimming were read from the DNA. The sample contains about 68,000 clones, about 80% of which appear only once. This CDR3 has 14 amino acids. Germline values: CDR1 LGHDT, CDR2 YNNKEL (reference sequence). V lost 0 bases to trimming and J lost 3 bases, with 9 bases between them. The chain carries TRBV3-1 (or the pseudogene TRBV3-2) and TRBJ2-7; no clear D. The clonotype was recovered from a human donor in a cohort sampled during active COVID-19. Sequencing used peripheral blood. CDR3 sequence: CASSQDRYNYEQYF. CDR3 DNA sequence: TGTGCCAGCAGCCAAGATCGTTATAACTACGAGCAGTACTTC.